This T cell receptor beta chain is from a study of cytomegalovirus exposure and HLA in healthy donors. Notes on this clone: The target antigen is unknown.

Using immunoSEQ multiplex PCR, the repertoire was profiled, and TCRdb retains in-frame clones only, with some absent. The data contain tens of thousands of clones, 75% to 90% of them singletons. The germline V gene has CDR1 MDHEN and CDR2 SYDVKM. The junction had 11 bases not matched to a gene; V was cut back by 3 bases and J by 7 bases. The CDR3 covers 17 residues. Notes on the study in general: Altogether, 164 TCR beta chains were recorded as cytomegalovirus-associated.

The V gene is TRBV28, the J gene TRBJ2-1; 11 bases map to TRBD2. Source material: PBMCs. This receptor was taken from a man aged 18 to 30 in good health and CMV-seropositive. CDR3 nucleotide sequence: TGTGCCAGCAGTTTGGTCTGGGGGACTAGCGGTTGGAATGAGCAGTTCTTC. Its translation is CASSLVWGTSGWNEQFF. Combining the CDR3 with reference TRBV28 and TRBJ2-1 gives the whole variable domain DVKVTQSSRYLVKRTGEKVFLECVQDMDHENMFWYRQDPGLGLRLIYFSYDVKMKEKGDIPEGYSVSREKKERFSLILESASTNQTSMYLCASSLVWGTSGWNEQFFGPGTRLTVL.